This T cell receptor (beta chain) was sequenced for a study of shared clonotypes between healthy human individuals. Whole-study context: Samples came from a couple of female and three male donors aged 18 to 49.

The naive CD8 subset, CD45RO-negative cells positively selected for CCR7, excluded terminally differentiated effector memory CD45RA+ cells. In its sample, this clone was seen a few times. The antigen is not known. Study conclusions and caveats: Naive subsets usually exceeded memory subsets in estimated richness. Of the naive CD4 clonotypes, about 5% were shared across a few donors.

Per the germline V gene, CDR1 is SGHKS and CDR2 is YYEKEE (reference sequence). The CDR3 runs to 13 residues. The ends were cut back, 2 bases at V and 3 bases at J, with 9 bases in the middle. Sorted subsets were amplified in replicate PCRs using around 220 ng DNA, 30,000 to 35,000 T cell genomes. The repertoire was sequenced with immunoSEQ multiplex PCR; TCRdb's copy has only in-frame clones and lacks some. In the table there are 750,000 to 1,000,000 clones, 80% to 95% of which are singletons. Sequencing used naive CD8+ T cells sorted from blood. The gene calls are TRBV5-5 and TRBJ2-7; D gene ambiguous. This clonotype originated in a man aged 25-45 years in good health. This CDR3 is CASSFSQRYEQYF. The CDR3 region has the DNA TGTGCCAGCAGCTTTAGCCAACGCTACGAGCAGTACTTC.